A selection of T cell receptor beta chains follows, all from one sample in a study of molecular identifiers for immune sequencing clone quantification. TCRdb redid the calling of the PCR reads with MiXCR, one entry per CDR3 protein. The data contain around 89,000 distinct CDR3 sequences, around 20% of them singletons. Sequenced material: naive CD8+ T cells from blood, with Jurkat cell RNA spiked in. These TCRs come from a human donor in good health. Some libraries in this study had Jurkat cell RNA spiked in. Both conserved end residues are part of each CDR3. D genes are given only for firm matches. Part of the rows lack a size; the others show once, few, many or a class for expanded clones.

D gene	clone size	V gene	J gene	CDR3 DNA	CDR3 protein
-	many	TRBV25-1	TRBJ2-3	TGTGCCAGCAGCACAGATACGCAGTATTTT	CASSTDTQYF
TRBD1	many	TRBV3-1	TRBJ2-3	TGTGCCAGCAGCCTACCGACAGGGGCCACAGATACGCAGTATTTT	CASSLPTGATDTQYF
-	many	TRBV7-6	TRBJ1-2	TGTGCCAGCAGCTTAGAGGTCGGAATCTACTATGGCTACACCTTC	CASSLEVGIYYGYTF
-	many	TRBV27	TRBJ1-5	TGTGCCAGCAGTTTGGCAGGGCCTAGCAATCAGCCCCAGCATTTT	CASSLAGPSNQPQHF
TRBD2	many	TRBV2	TRBJ2-3	TGTGCCAAGAGAGCGGGGGGGAGCACAGATACGCAGTATTTT	CAKRAGGSTDTQYF
-	many	TRBV7-9	TRBJ2-1	TGTGCCAGCAGCTTAGAGACTAGGTACAATGAGCAGTTCTTC	CASSLETRYNEQFF
-	many	TRBV9	TRBJ1-3	TGTGCCAGCAGCGTAGACGGGGTCTCTGGAAACACCATATATTTT	CASSVDGVSGNTIYF
-	-	TRBV4-3	TRBJ1-1	TGCGCCAGCAGCCAAGTACAGGGCGTTTTGGCTGAAGCTTTCTTT	CASSQVQGVLAEAFF
TRBD1	many	TRBV20-1	TRBJ2-5	TGCAGTGCGAAGACAGGGTACCAAGAGACCCAGTACTTC	CSAKTGYQETQYF
-	-	TRBV30	TRBJ2-7	TGTGCCTGGAGTGTGCCTGGGAGCTCCTACGAGCAGTACTTC	CAWSVPGSSYEQYF
TRBD1	many	TRBV7-6	TRBJ2-3	TGTGCCAGCAGCCTAGGGACAGGGGGCTTTATCACAGATACGCAGTATTTT	CASSLGTGGFITDTQYF
TRBD2	many	TRBV27	TRBJ2-7	TGTGCCAGCAGGACCTTACTAGCGGGATCTTGGTACGAGCAGTACTTC	CASRTLLAGSWYEQYF
-	-	TRBV19	TRBJ1-1	TGTGCCAGTACCCCCGGCGGGGCCCTCCCCAACACTGAAGCTTTCTTT	CASTPGGALPNTEAFF
-	many	TRBV7-7	TRBJ2-5	TGTGCCAGCAGCCTCCCGGCACGACCAGGAGCTAGGGCCCAGTACTTC	CASSLPARPGARAQYF
-	many	TRBV4-3	TRBJ1-2	TGCGCCAGCAGCCTGGACCCCTACTATGGCTACACCTTC	CASSLDPYYGYTF
-	many	TRBV6-1	TRBJ2-7	TGTGCCAGCAGTGAAGAACCGGGGAACGAGCAGTACTTC	CASSEEPGNEQYF
-	many	TRBV7-9	TRBJ1-1	TGTGCCAGCAGCTTACGGCTCAGCCCACGAGAGGCTGAAGCTTTCTTT	CASSLRLSPREAEAFF
-	many	TRBV15	TRBJ1-5	TGTGCCACCAGTATGTCGGCTAGCAATCAGCCCCAGCATTTT	CATSMSASNQPQHF
-	-	TRBV15	TRBJ1-5	TGTGCCACCAGCAAAGATGGGCTTTTTCAGGGCTGGGGTCAGCCCCAGCATTTT	CATSKDGLFQGWGQPQHF
TRBD1	many	TRBV13	TRBJ2-7	TGTGCCAGCAGCACACAGGGGGTCACCACCGGCCCTGAGGGCGAGCAGTACTTC	CASSTQGVTTGPEGEQYF
TRBD2	many	TRBV27	TRBJ2-7	TGTGCCAGCAGTAGCGGGGGGGTCTCCTACGAGCAGTACTTC	CASSSGGVSYEQYF
-	many	TRBV5-6	TRBJ2-3	TGTGCCAGCAGCACCTACGATGGGGGCATGATCACAGATACGCAGTATTTT	CASSTYDGGMITDTQYF
-	few	TRBV7-9	TRBJ2-6	TGTGCCAGCAGCTTAGGAGGGGATTGGGTCTCTGGGGCCAACGTCCTGACTTTC	CASSLGGDWVSGANVLTF
TRBD2	many	TRBV7-9	TRBJ2-7	TGTGCCAGCAGCGGCGTAGCGGGGAAGTACGAGCAGTACTTC	CASSGVAGKYEQYF
-	few	TRBV19	TRBJ1-2	TGTGCCAGTTTGAAGGGGGGCTATGGCTACACCTTC	CASLKGGYGYTF
-	many	TRBV5-1	TRBJ1-4	TGCGCCAGCAGCCCTTCTTCAGGGAAGGATGAAAAACTGTTTTTT	CASSPSSGKDEKLFF
TRBD2	many	TRBV10-3	TRBJ2-3	TGTGCCATCAGCGCTAGCGGGGGCACAGATACGCAGTATTTT	CAISASGGTDTQYF
-	-	TRBV7-9	TRBJ2-5	TGTGCCAGCAGACCACAGAGTAGCCAAGAGACCCAGTACTTC	CASRPQSSQETQYF
TRBD1	many	TRBV4-1	TRBJ2-7	TGCGCCAGCAGCCCGGTCGGGACAGGTGTCTACGAGCAGTACTTC	CASSPVGTGVYEQYF
-	-	TRBV19	TRBJ1-1	TGTGCCAGTAGGCAGGCAAGCGTGGCCACTGAAGCTTTCTTT	CASRQASVATEAFF
TRBD2	many	TRBV29-1	TRBJ2-3	TGCAGCGTTGAAGACTATAGCGGGAGAGTAGATACGCAGTATTTT	CSVEDYSGRVDTQYF
-	many	TRBV29-1	TRBJ2-3	TGCAGCGTTGGAGGCAGGGGTGACGCAGATACGCAGTATTTT	CSVGGRGDADTQYF
TRBD2	-	TRBV11-2	TRBJ2-5	TGTGCCAGCAGCTTAGAGAGGGACGCGGGGGGGCCGGAGACCCAGTACTTC	CASSLERDAGGPETQYF
TRBD1	many	TRBV5-4	TRBJ2-7	TGTGCCAGCAGCTCGACCACAGGGGGGTCCTACGAGCAGTACTTC	CASSSTTGGSYEQYF
-	many	TRBV13	TRBJ2-1	TGTGCCAGCAGCAAGGGAGCGGTAGGTGAGCAGTTCTTC	CASSKGAVGEQFF
-	many	TRBV12-3/TRBV12-4	TRBJ1-2	TGTGCCAGCAGTCCCAGGCCGGGAGCCACGGAGGGTGGCTACACCTTC	CASSPRPGATEGGYTF
-	many	TRBV7-9	TRBJ1-1	TGTGCCAGCAGCACCGTAGCCCAGGGTATGGCTGAAGCTTTCTTT	CASSTVAQGMAEAFF
-	-	TRBV10-3	TRBJ2-7	TGTGCCATCAGCCCCGCCGGGGCAGGGGCTCTCGACGAGCAGTACTTC	CAISPAGAGALDEQYF
TRBD1	-	TRBV7-9	TRBJ1-2	TGTGCCGGCAGCTCCTCGACAGGGCGTGCAATCTATGGCTACACCTTC	CAGSSSTGRAIYGYTF
-	many	TRBV19	TRBJ2-1	TGTGCCAGTAGTATGGTGAGCGGAGCCTACAATGAGCAGTTCTTC	CASSMVSGAYNEQFF
-	many	TRBV20-1	TRBJ1-1	TGCAGTGCTAGAGATTCTAGGAGGTGGCCAACGAACACTGAAGCTTTCTTT	CSARDSRRWPTNTEAFF
-	many	TRBV13	TRBJ2-2	TGTGCCAGCAGCTTAGGCGGGGCCGTGAACACCGGGGAGCTGTTTTTT	CASSLGGAVNTGELFF
-	many	TRBV5-5	TRBJ2-7	TGTGCCAGCAGCTCGGGACTCCTTGACTACGAGCAGTACTTC	CASSSGLLDYEQYF
-	-	TRBV27	TRBJ2-3	TGTGCCAACAGTTTTTCCACAGATACGCAGTATTTT	CANSFSTDTQYF
TRBD1	many	TRBV19	TRBJ1-5	TGTGCCAGTAGTCATGGGACAGCCTTAGCAGCATATCAGCCCCAGCATTTT	CASSHGTALAAYQPQHF
-	many	TRBV7-6	TRBJ2-7	TGTGCCAGCAGCTCGCGGGACACAACCTACGAGCAGTACTTC	CASSSRDTTYEQYF
-	-	TRBV7-9	TRBJ2-3	TGTGCCAGCAGCCCCAGTCCGGGGGGCCTCGCAGATACGCAGTATTTT	CASSPSPGGLADTQYF
TRBD1	many	TRBV6-1	TRBJ2-7	TGTGCCAGCAGTGTGACAGGGGCTTGGGTCTACGAGCAGTACTTC	CASSVTGAWVYEQYF
-	many	TRBV4-3	TRBJ2-5	TGCGCCAGCAGCCCCGGACAGTACCAAGAGACCCAGTACTTC	CASSPGQYQETQYF
-	many	TRBV12-3/TRBV12-4	TRBJ1-1	TGTGCCAGCAGTGACCCGATGAACACTGAAGCTTTCTTT	CASSDPMNTEAFF